This T cell receptor beta chain was recovered during a study of cytomegalovirus exposure and HLA in healthy donors. 13 Jbeta primers and 60 Vbeta primers were used for the PCR. Produced via immunoSEQ multiplex PCR; TCRdb's table is partial and in-frame only. The table lists some 220,000 clones, roughly 78% of them singletons, with more than 0.45% in the top ten. Comment on this clone: Its antigen is unidentified. Different DNA sequences within this sample yield the same CDR3.

Broader study findings: The authors considered a cluster of highly shared sequence variants likely to be a sequencing artifact.

The CDR3 is made up of 16 amino acids. V gave up 7 bases and J gave up 0 bases; unmatched junction bases: 8. Per the germline V gene, CDR1 is SGHVS and CDR2 is FNYEAQ. V usage is TRBV7-6 and J usage is TRBJ2-1; TRBD2 matches 8 bases. Sample: PBMCs. The TCR sequence derives from a boy aged 5-17 years in good health and CMV-seronegative. The CDR3 loop reads CASTRSAGGSYNEQFF. CDR3 DNA: TGTGCCAGCACCCGATCGGCGGGAGGCTCCTACAATGAGCAGTTCTTC.